The rows below give T cell receptor beta chains drawn from one sample of a study of T cells in Graves' hyperthyroidism and ophthalmopathy. In TCRdb, the multiplex PCR reads were re-called with MiXCR into one record per CDR3 protein. The sample records about 350,000 distinct CDR3 sequences, around 14% being singletons. Material for sequencing was blood. All receptors derive from a woman in her twenties or thirties with Graves' hyperthyroidism. CDR3s include the opening cysteine and the closing phenylalanine or tryptophan. A D gene is named only where the DNA matches it firmly. The listing skips clone size in some rows; elsewhere it reads once, few, many or a size class.

.	TRBJ1-4	TRBD1	TRBV5-1	TGCGCCAGCAGCACGGGACAGGGACTATCTAATGAAAAACTGTTTTTT	CASSTGQGLSNEKLFF
.	TRBJ1-6	.	TRBV6-5	TGTGCCAGCAGTTACTCGACCTTAAGTTCACCCCTCCACTTT	CASSYSTLSSPLHF
.	TRBJ1-2	.	TRBV5-6	TGTGCCAGCAGCTATGGGGCTTCGGACTATGGCTACACCTTC	CASSYGASDYGYTF
few	TRBJ2-4	TRBD2	TRBV6-2/TRBV6-3	TGTGCCAGCCGCTTAGCGGGAGGCTCCAAAAACATTCAGTACTTC	CASRLAGGSKNIQYF
many	TRBJ2-5	TRBD2	TRBV29-1	TGCAGCGTTGAAAAACTAGCGAGGGAGACCCAGTACTTC	CSVEKLARETQYF
many	TRBJ2-3	TRBD2	TRBV24-1	TGTGCCACCAGTGATTCCCCACTAGCGGGTGATTTTCCAGATACGCAGTATTTT	CATSDSPLAGDFPDTQYF
.	TRBJ2-1	.	TRBV6-1	TGTGCCAGCAGTGAACCTGGCAGGACCAACGAGCAGTTCTTC	CASSEPGRTNEQFF
many	TRBJ2-1	TRBD2	TRBV20-1	TGCAGTGCCCAAGAGCGGGAGACATACAATGAGCAGTTCTTC	CSAQERETYNEQFF
.	TRBJ2-2	TRBD1	TRBV7-9	TGTGCCGGCAGCTTGACAGGGGCCAACACCGGGGAGCTGTTTTTT	CAGSLTGANTGELFF
many	TRBJ2-5	TRBD1	TRBV7-9	TGTGCCAGCAGCACCCAGGGGGCCGAGACCCAGTACTTC	CASSTQGAETQYF
many	TRBJ2-3	.	TRBV30	TGTGCCTGGAGTGTAGGGGGGACGACAGATACGCAGTATTTT	CAWSVGGTTDTQYF
many	TRBJ1-1	.	TRBV29-1	TGCAGCGGGGACTCGAACACTGAAGCTTTCTTT	CSGDSNTEAFF
few	TRBJ2-1	TRBD1	TRBV5-8	TGTGCCAGCAGCTATGGACAGGGCGAGCAGTTCTTC	CASSYGQGEQFF
few	TRBJ2-7	.	TRBV11-2	TGTGCCAGCAGCTCCACTCGGAACTACGAGCAGTACTTC	CASSSTRNYEQYF
many	TRBJ2-2	TRBD2	TRBV10-2	TGCGCCAGCAATCAAGCGGGAGAAACCGGGGAGCTGTTTTTT	CASNQAGETGELFF
many	TRBJ2-7	TRBD2	TRBV20-1	TGCAGTGCTTCCCACCCGGGACAGCGACTAGCGGGAGTCAACTACGAGCAGTACTTC	CSASHPGQRLAGVNYEQYF
many	TRBJ2-7	TRBD2	TRBV6-1	TGTGCCAGCAGCACAAGCGGGAGGGCTTACGAGCAGTACTTC	CASSTSGRAYEQYF
many	TRBJ1-4	.	TRBV28	TGTGCCAGCAGTGCCGGGTCCACTTTAGTGGGAAAACTGTTTTTT	CASSAGSTLVGKLFF
many	TRBJ2-5	.	TRBV2	TGTGCCAGCATACGGAGGAGGGGGCGAGAGACCCAGTACTTC	CASIRRRGRETQYF
few	TRBJ2-1	.	TRBV12-3/TRBV12-4	TGTGCCAGCAGCCTTCGGGGGGCCCGCTCCTACAATGAGCAGTTCTTC	CASSLRGARSYNEQFF
.	TRBJ1-4	.	TRBV20-1	TGCAGTGCTGGCGGGCTAGCAACTAATGAAAAACTGTTTTTT	CSAGGLATNEKLFF
.	TRBJ1-5	.	TRBV9	TGTGCCAGCAGCGTAGGATTCGGTAGCAATCAGCCCCAGCATTTT	CASSVGFGSNQPQHF
many	TRBJ1-5	.	TRBV6-1	TGTGCCAGCAGGAACATATATAGCAATCAGCCCCAGCATTTT	CASRNIYSNQPQHF
many	TRBJ1-1	.	TRBV6-2/TRBV6-3	TGTGCCACGCTCAGGGACACTGAAGCTTTCTTT	CATLRDTEAFF
many	TRBJ2-1	.	TRBV20-1	TGCAGTGCTGCCCCTAGGAGCTCCTACAATGAGCAGTTCTTC	CSAAPRSSYNEQFF
.	TRBJ2-7	TRBD2	TRBV27	TGTGCCAGCAGTCTTGGACTAGCTAGTAACTACGAGCAGTACTTC	CASSLGLASNYEQYF
many	TRBJ2-1	.	TRBV2	TGTGCCAGCAGTGGTAGACTGGGGCAGTTCTTC	CASSGRLGQFF
.	TRBJ1-5	.	TRBV6-5	TGTGCCAGCAGTTCCCGGGACTTCGGTCAGCCTCAGCATTTT	CASSSRDFGQPQHF
.	TRBJ1-1	.	TRBV27	TGTGCCAGCAGTTCGCAGGGAGGAAGCACTGAAGCTTTCTTT	CASSSQGGSTEAFF
few	TRBJ2-5	.	TRBV11-2	TGTGCCAGCAGCCAAGGCATTGGGGGACGGGAGACCCAGTACTTC	CASSQGIGGRETQYF
few	TRBJ1-2	TRBD1	TRBV11-2	TGTGCCAGCAGCTCCATCGAGGGACAGGGCTATGGCTACACCTTC	CASSSIEGQGYGYTF
.	TRBJ2-7	TRBD2	TRBV29-1	TGCAGCGCTCAAAGGGGACTAGCGGACGAGCAGTACTTC	CSAQRGLADEQYF
.	TRBJ2-3	.	TRBV10-3	TGTGCCACCGGGGGTTTTTCAGATACGCAGTGTTTT	CATGGFSDTQCF
many	TRBJ1-4	.	TRBV28	TGTGCCAGCAGTTATCTTGAAAAACTGTTTTTT	CASSYLEKLFF
few	TRBJ2-7	TRBD2	TRBV10-2	TGCGCCAGCAGCGCAATAGCGGGAGAACGAAGGGAGCAGTACTTC	CASSAIAGERREQYF
many	TRBJ1-5	.	TRBV27	TGTGCCAGCAGTTTATTAGGCAATCAGCCCCAGCATTTT	CASSLLGNQPQHF
.	TRBJ2-7	TRBD2	TRBV25-1	TGTGCCAGCAGTGAACCACGGGGGAGAGGTACTAGCGGGAGCCACGAGCAGTACTTC	CASSEPRGRGTSGSHEQYF
many	TRBJ2-1	.	TRBV28	TGTGCCACCCTCCCGCAAGGCCCCGGCAATGAGCAGTTCTTC	CATLPQGPGNEQFF
few	TRBJ1-4	TRBD1	TRBV10-3	TGTGCCATCAGTGAACAGGGGGCGGCAGAAAAACTGTTTTTT	CAISEQGAAEKLFF